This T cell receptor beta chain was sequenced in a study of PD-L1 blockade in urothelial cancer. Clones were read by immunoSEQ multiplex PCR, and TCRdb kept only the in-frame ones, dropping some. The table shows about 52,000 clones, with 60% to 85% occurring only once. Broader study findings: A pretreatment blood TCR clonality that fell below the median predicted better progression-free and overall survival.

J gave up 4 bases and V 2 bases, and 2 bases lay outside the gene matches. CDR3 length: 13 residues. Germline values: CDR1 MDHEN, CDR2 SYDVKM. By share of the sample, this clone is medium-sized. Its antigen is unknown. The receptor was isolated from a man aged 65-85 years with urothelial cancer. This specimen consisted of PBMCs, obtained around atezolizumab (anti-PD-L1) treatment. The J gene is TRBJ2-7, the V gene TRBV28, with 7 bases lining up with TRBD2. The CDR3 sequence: CASSLRGVYEQYF. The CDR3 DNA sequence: TGTGCCAGCAGTTTACGGGGGGTTTACGAGCAGTACTTC. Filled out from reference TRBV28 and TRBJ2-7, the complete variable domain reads DVKVTQSSRYLVKRTGEKVFLECVQDMDHENMFWYRQDPGLGLRLIYFSYDVKMKEKGDIPEGYSVSREKKERFSLILESASTNQTSMYLCASSLRGVYEQYFGPGTRLTVT.